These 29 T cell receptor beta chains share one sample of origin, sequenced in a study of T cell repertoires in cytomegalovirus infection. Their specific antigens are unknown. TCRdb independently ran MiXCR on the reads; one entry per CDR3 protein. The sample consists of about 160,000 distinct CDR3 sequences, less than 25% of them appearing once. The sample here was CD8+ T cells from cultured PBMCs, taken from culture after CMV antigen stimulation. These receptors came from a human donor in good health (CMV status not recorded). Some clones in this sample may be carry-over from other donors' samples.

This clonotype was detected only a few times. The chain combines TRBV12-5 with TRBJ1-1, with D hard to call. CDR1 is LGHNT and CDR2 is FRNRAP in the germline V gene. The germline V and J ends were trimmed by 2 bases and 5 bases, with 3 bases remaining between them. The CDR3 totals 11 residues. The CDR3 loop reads CASGLWTEAFF. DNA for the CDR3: TGTGCTAGTGGTTTGTGGACTGAAGCTTTCTTT. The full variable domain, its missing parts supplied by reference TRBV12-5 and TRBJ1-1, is DARVTQTPRHKVTEMGQEVTMRCQPILGHNTVFWYRQTMMQGLELLAYFRNRAPLDDSGMPKDRFSAEMPDATLATLKIQPSEPRDSAVYFCASGLWTEAFFGQGTRLTVV.

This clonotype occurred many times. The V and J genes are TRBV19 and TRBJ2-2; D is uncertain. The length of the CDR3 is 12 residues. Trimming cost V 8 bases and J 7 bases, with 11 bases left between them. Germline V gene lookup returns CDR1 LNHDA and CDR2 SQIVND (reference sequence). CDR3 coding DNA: TGTGCCAGTCGAAGGGAAAGCGGGGAGCTGTTTTTT. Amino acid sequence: CASRRESGELFF.

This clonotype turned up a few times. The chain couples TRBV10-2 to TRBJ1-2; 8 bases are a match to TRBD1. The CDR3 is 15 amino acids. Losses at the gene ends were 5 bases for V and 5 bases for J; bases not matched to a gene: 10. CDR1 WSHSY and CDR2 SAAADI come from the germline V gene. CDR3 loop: CASSFLTGTGYGYTF. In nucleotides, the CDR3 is TGCGCCAGCAGTTTTCTCACCGGGACAGGATATGGCTACACCTTC.

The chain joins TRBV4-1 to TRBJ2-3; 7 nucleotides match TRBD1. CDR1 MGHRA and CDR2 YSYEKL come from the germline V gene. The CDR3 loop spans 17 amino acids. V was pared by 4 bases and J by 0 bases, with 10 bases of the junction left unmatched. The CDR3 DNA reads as TGCGCCAGCAGCCCTTCCCAGACAGGGCGGAGCACAGATACGCAGTATTTT. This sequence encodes CASSPSQTGRSTDTQYF.

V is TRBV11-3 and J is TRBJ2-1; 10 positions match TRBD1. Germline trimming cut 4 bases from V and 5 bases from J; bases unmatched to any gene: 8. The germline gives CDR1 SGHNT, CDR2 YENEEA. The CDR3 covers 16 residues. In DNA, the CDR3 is TGTGCCAGCAGCTATACGGGACAGGGGAGTCACAATGAGCAGTTCTTC. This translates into CASSYTGQGSHNEQFF.

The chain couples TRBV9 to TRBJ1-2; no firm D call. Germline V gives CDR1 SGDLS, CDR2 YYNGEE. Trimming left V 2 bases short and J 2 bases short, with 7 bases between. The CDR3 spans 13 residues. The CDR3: CASSVGINYGYTF. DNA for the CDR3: TGTGCCAGCAGCGTTGGAATCAACTATGGCTACACCTTC.

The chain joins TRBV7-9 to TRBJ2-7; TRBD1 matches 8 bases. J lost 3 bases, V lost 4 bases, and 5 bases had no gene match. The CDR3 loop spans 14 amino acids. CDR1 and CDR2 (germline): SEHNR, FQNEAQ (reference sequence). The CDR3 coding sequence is TGTGCCAGCAGCTCAGGACAGGGCCTCTACGAGCAGTACTTC. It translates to CASSSGQGLYEQYF.

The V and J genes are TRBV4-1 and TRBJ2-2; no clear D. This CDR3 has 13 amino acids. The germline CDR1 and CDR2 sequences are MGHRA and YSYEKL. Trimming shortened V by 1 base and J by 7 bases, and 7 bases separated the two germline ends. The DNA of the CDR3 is TGCGCCAGCAGCCAAGCAAGGGACGGGGAGCTGTTTTTT. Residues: CASSQARDGELFF.

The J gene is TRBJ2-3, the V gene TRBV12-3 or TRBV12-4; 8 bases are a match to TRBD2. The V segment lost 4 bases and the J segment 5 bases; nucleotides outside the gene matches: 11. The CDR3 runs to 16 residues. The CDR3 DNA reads TGTGCCAGCAGTTCCTCTGAGCGGGGGCCCGTAGATACGCAGTATTTT. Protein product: CASSSSERGPVDTQYF.

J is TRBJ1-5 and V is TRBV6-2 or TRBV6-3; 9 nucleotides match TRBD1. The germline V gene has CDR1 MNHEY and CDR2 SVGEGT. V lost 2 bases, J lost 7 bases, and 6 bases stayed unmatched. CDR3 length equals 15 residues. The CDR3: CASSYPGTGQQPQHF. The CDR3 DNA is TGTGCCAGCAGTTACCCGGGGACAGGGCAACAGCCCCAGCATTTT.

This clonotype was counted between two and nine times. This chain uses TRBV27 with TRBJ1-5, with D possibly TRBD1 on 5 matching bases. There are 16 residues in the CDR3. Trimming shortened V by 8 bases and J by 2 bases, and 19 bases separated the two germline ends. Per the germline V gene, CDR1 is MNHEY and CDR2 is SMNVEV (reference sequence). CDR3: CASSGTRVGGNQPQHF. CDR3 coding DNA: TGTGCCAGCTCCGGGACGAGGGTAGGAGGCAATCAGCCCCAGCATTTT.

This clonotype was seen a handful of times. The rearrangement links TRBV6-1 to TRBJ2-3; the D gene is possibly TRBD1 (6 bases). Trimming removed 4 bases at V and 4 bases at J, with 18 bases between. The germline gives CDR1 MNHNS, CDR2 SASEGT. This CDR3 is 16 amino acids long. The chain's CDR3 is CASSGPTGMGADTQYF. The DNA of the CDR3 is TGTGCCAGCAGTGGACCTACAGGGATGGGCGCAGATACGCAGTATTTT.

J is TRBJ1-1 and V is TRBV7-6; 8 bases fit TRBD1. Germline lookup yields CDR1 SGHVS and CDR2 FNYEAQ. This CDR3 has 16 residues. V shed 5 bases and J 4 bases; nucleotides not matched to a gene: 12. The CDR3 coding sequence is TGTGCCAGCAGCGCCGAGATCTTACAGGGGGGCACTGAAGCTTTCTTT. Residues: CASSAEILQGGTEAFF.

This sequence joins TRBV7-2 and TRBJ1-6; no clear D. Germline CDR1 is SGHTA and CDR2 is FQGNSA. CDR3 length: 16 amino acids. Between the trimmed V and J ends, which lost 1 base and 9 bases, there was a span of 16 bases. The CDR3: CASSLGGSGSGSPLHF. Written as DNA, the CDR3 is TGTGCCAGCAGCTTAGGGGGTTCGGGGTCGGGTTCACCCCTCCACTTT.

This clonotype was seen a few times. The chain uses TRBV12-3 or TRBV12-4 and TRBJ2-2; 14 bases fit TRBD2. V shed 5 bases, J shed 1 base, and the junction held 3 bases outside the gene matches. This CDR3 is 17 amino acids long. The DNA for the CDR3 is TGTGCCAGCAGTGGACTAGCGGGGGGCCGGAACACCGGGGAGCTGTTTTTT. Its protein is CASSGLAGGRNTGELFF.

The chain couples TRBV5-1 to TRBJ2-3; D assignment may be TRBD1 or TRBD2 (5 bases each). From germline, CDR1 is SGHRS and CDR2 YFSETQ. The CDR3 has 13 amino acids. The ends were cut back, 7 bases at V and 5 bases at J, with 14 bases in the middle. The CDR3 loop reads CASYGSGGDTQYF. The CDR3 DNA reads TGCGCCAGCTACGGGTCTGGGGGAGATACGCAGTATTTT.

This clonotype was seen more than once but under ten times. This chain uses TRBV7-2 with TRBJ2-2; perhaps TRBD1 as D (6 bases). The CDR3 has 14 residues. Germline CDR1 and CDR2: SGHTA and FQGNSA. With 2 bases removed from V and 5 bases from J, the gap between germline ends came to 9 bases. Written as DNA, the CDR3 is TGTGCCAGCAGCTTATCCCAGGGGACCGGGGAGCTGTTTTTT. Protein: CASSLSQGTGELFF.

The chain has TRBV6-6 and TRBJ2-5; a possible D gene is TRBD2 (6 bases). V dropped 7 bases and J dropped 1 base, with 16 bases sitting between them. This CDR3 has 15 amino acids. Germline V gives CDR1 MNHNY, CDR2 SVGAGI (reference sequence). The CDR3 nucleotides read TGTGCCAGCATTGTCTCCCGGGGGAGCCAAGAGACCCAGTACTTC. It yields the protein CASIVSRGSQETQYF.

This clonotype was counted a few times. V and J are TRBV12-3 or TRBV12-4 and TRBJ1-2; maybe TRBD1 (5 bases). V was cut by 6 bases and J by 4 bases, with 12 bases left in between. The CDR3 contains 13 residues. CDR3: CASSHGQSYGYTF. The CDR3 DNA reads TGTGCCAGCAGCCACGGACAATCCTATGGCTACACCTTC.

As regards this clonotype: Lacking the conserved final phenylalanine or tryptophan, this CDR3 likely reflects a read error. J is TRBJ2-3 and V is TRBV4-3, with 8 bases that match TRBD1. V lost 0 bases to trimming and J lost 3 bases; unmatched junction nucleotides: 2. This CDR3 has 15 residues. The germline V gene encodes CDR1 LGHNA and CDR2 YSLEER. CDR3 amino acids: CASSQERQGTDTQYL. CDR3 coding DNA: TGCGCCAGCAGCCAAGAACGACAGGGGACAGATACGCAGTATTTA.

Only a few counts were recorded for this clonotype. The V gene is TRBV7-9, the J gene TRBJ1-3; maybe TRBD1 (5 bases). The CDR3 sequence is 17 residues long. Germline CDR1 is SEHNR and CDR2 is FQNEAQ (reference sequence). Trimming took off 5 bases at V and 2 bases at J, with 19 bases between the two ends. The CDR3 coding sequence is TGTGCCAGCAGCCGACACTTCCAGGGTGACGCTGGAAACACCATATATTTT. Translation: CASSRHFQGDAGNTIYF.

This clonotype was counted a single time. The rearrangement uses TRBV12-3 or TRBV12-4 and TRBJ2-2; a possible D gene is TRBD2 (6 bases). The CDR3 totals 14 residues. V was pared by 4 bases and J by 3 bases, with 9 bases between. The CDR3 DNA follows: TGTGCCAGCAGTTACGGGGGTTACACCGGGGAGCTGTTTTTT. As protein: CASSYGGYTGELFF.

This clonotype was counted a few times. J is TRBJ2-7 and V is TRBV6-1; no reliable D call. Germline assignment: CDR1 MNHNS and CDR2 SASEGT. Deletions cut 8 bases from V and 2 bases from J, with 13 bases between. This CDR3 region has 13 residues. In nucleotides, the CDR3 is TGTGCCAGCCGGATTACGCCTGCCTACGAGCAGTACTTC. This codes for CASRITPAYEQYF.

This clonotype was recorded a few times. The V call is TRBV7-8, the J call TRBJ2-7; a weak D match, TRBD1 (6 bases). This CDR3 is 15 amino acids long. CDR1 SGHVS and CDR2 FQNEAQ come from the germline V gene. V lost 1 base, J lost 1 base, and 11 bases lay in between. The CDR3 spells CASSLGVGQSYEQYF. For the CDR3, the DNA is TGTGCCAGCAGCTTAGGAGTAGGACAGTCCTACGAGCAGTACTTC.

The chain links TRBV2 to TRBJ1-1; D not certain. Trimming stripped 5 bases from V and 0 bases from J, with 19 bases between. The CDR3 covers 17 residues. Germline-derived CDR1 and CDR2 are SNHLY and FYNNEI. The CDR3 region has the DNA TGTGCCAGCAGTAGCACCAGGCCCTGGGAAATGAACACTGAAGCTTTCTTT. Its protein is CASSSTRPWEMNTEAFF.

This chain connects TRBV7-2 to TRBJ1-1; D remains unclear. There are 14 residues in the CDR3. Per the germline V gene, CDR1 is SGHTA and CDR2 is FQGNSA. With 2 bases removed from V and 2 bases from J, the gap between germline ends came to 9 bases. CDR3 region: CASSLFGVNTEAFF. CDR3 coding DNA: TGTGCCAGCAGCTTATTCGGAGTAAACACTGAAGCTTTCTTT.

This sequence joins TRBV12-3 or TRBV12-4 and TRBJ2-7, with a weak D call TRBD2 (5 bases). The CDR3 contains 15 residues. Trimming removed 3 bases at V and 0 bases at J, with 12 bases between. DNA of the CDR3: TGTGCCAGCAGTTTGCCGGGGTCGGCCTCCTACGAGCAGTACTTC. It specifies CASSLPGSASYEQYF.

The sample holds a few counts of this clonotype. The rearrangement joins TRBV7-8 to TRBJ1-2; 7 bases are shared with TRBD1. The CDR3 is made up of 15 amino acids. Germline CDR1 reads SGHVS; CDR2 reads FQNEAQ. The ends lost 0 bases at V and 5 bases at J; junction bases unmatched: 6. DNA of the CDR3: TGTGCCAGCAGCTTAGCCCAGGGGGGGGGATATGGCTACACCTTC. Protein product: CASSLAQGGGYGYTF.

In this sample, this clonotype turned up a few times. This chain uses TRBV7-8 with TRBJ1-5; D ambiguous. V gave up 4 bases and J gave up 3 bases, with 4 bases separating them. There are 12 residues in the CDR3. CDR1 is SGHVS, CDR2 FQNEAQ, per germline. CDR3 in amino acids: CASSSYNQPQHF. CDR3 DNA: TGTGCCAGCAGCTCGTACAATCAGCCCCAGCATTTT.